Each of the 14 T cell receptor beta chains below was sequenced from the same sample in a study of blood T cell repertoires in COVID-19. Sequencing used immunoSEQ multiplex PCR; TCRdb keeps in-frame clones, though not all of them. The sample carries 30,000 to 40,000 clones, over 80% recorded once. Sequencing was done on a sample of peripheral blood. The receptor set was obtained from a human donor in a cohort sampled during active COVID-19.

This clone was picked up one time. This CDR3 is CASSQDRGNTIYF. CDR3 nucleotide sequence: TGTGCCAGCAGCCAGGACAGGGGAAACACCATATATTTT. V and J are TRBV7-3 and TRBJ1-3; 7 positions match TRBD1. Germline V lookup: CDR1 SGHTA, CDR2 FQGTGA. The trim removed 5 bases at V and 4 bases at J, leaving 2 bases unmatched. There are 13 residues in the CDR3.

The chain recombines TRBV27 with TRBJ1-1; the match to TRBD1 covers 7 bases. Looked up from germline, CDR1 is MNHEY and CDR2 is SMNVEV (reference sequence). The length of the CDR3 is 15 residues. The junction had 11 bases not matched to a gene; V was cut back by 5 bases and J by 5 bases. CDR3 residues: CASSRLQGLTTEAFF. The CDR3 DNA sequence: TGTGCCAGCAGTAGACTACAGGGGTTAACAACTGAAGCTTTCTTT.

The rearrangement links TRBV19 to TRBJ2-1; 11 bases are a match to TRBD2. In germline, CDR1 is LNHDA, CDR2 SQIVND (reference sequence). The V segment lost 6 bases and the J segment 9 bases; nucleotides outside the gene matches: 4. The length of the CDR3 is 13 residues. CDR3 coding DNA: TGTGCCAGTAGGCTAGCGGGGGGTACTGAGCAGTTCTTC. Translating gives CASRLAGGTEQFF.

The rearrangement links TRBV25-1 to TRBJ1-1; D ambiguous. The germline V gene encodes CDR1 MGHDK and CDR2 SYGVNS. The V and J ends lost 5 bases and 4 bases respectively, with 14 bases between them. This CDR3 contains 14 residues. The CDR3 loop is CASSRTSRATEAFF. The CDR3 nucleotides read TGTGCCAGCAGTAGGACCTCGCGGGCCACTGAAGCTTTCTTT.

Comments on this clone: The sample contains more than one DNA sequence encoding this CDR3. The rearrangement joins TRBV5-1 to TRBJ2-1; 9 nucleotides agree with TRBD2. V lost 0 bases, J lost 2 bases, and 3 bases stayed unmatched. The germline gives CDR1 SGHRS, CDR2 YFSETQ. This CDR3 spans 16 amino acids. CDR3 bases: TGCGCCAGCAGCTTGGGGGGCGGGGGGGCCTACAATGAGCAGTTCTTC. This sequence encodes CASSLGGGGAYNEQFF.

The V and J genes are TRBV5-6 and TRBJ2-7, with a possible D match to TRBD1 (6 bases). From germline, CDR1 is SGHDT and CDR2 YYEEEE. The CDR3 contains 14 residues. V lost 3 bases to trimming and J lost 2 bases, with 12 bases between them. This chain's CDR3 is CASSSTRTAYEQYV. CDR3 coding DNA: TGTGCCAGCAGCTCGACGCGGACAGCCTACGAGCAGTACGTC.

The V and J genes are TRBV5-5 and TRBJ1-1; D gene ambiguous. Germline V CDR1 and CDR2: SGHKS, YYEKEE (reference sequence). There are 11 residues in the CDR3. The germline V and J ends were trimmed by 7 bases and 3 bases, with 7 bases remaining between them. Written as DNA, the CDR3 is TGTGCCAGCCCCAATTACACTGAAGCTTTCTTT. Protein product: CASPNYTEAFF.

The rearrangement uses TRBV27 and TRBJ2-7; 14 bases agree with TRBD2. This CDR3 contains 16 residues. Germline CDR1 is MNHEY and CDR2 is SMNVEV (reference sequence). Unmatched junction bases numbered 11, after V lost 9 bases and J lost 4 bases. The CDR3 reads CASIGTSGGKYYEQYV. CDR3 bases: TGTGCCAGTATCGGGACTAGCGGGGGAAAATATTACGAGCAGTACGTC.

The chain couples TRBV4-2 to TRBJ1-4; 11 bases match TRBD1. Germline V gene sequence: CDR1 LGHNA, CDR2 YNFKEQ. The CDR3 runs 18 residues. Trimming cost V 3 bases and J 4 bases; bases outside gene matches: 10. In DNA form, the CDR3 reads TGTGCCAGCAGCCAGGGACGGACAGGGGGCTTGGGTAATGAAAAACTGTTTTTT. This sequence encodes CASSQGRTGGLGNEKLFF.

The J gene is TRBJ2-2, the V gene TRBV4-3; TRBD1 matches at 7 bases. The CDR3 length is 14 residues. Germline-derived CDR1 and CDR2 are LGHNA and YSLEER. The trim removed 0 bases at V and 9 bases at J, leaving 4 bases unmatched. CDR3 bases: TGCGCCAGCAGCCAAGAAGGGGGCAGCCGGGAGCTGTTTTTT. Protein: CASSQEGGSRELFF.

The J gene is TRBJ1-2, the V gene TRBV7-9, with 7 bases identical to TRBD1. This CDR3 is built from 15 residues. Germline CDR1 is SEHNR and CDR2 is FQNEAQ (reference sequence). The V segment lost 3 bases and the J segment 5 bases; nucleotides outside the gene matches: 9. This CDR3 reads CASSFGTATQYGYTF. CDR3 coding DNA: TGTGCCAGCAGCTTCGGGACAGCGACCCAATATGGCTACACCTTC. Combining the CDR3 with reference TRBV7-9 and TRBJ1-2 gives the whole variable domain DTGVSQNPRHKITKRGQNVTFRCDPISEHNRLYWYRQTLGQGPEFLTYFQNEAQLEKSRLLSDRFSAERPKGSFSTLEIQRTEQGDSAMYLCASSFGTATQYGYTFGSGTRLTVV.

This chain connects TRBV4-2 to TRBJ2-5; D remains unclear. The CDR3 spans 16 residues. V lost 0 bases, J lost 5 bases, and 16 bases lay in between. Germline V gene sequence: CDR1 LGHNA, CDR2 YNFKEQ. The CDR3 reads CASSQDGRWSGETQYF. As DNA, the CDR3 is TGTGCCAGCAGCCAAGATGGAAGGTGGAGTGGTGAGACCCAGTACTTC.

This clone was observed a single time. This sequence joins TRBV10-3 and TRBJ2-5; 9 nucleotides line up with TRBD2. The CDR3 spans 14 residues. After removal of 9 bases from V and 1 base from J, the junction contained 6 bases not matched to a gene. Germline loops: CDR1 ENHRY, CDR2 SYGVKD. Here the CDR3 reads CAIASGALQETQYF. CDR3 nucleotides: TGTGCCATAGCTAGCGGGGCGCTCCAAGAGACCCAGTACTTC.

CDR3 residues: CATSPGTGGPYGYTF. The CDR3 nucleotides read TGCGCCACGTCTCCAGGGACAGGGGGCCCCTATGGCTACACCTTC. The V call is TRBV5-1, the J call TRBJ1-2, with TRBD1 matching over 12 bases. Per the germline V gene, CDR1 is SGHRS and CDR2 is YFSETQ. The length of the CDR3 is 15 residues. Germline trimming cut 9 bases from V and 4 bases from J; bases unmatched to any gene: 10.